Reported below is one T cell receptor (beta chain). Germline V gene data show CDR1 as SGHAT and CDR2 as FQNNGV. V was clipped by 5 bases and J by 0 bases; unmatched bases: 2. The CDR3 loop spans 15 amino acids. Per the original data handling: Nucleated cell counts were estimated from reference gene primer amplification. Repertoires were generated with immunoSEQ multiplex PCR, while TCRdb's copy carries only in-frame clones and drops some. V and J calls plus clone size are reproduced from that table; the DNA served to infer D and trimming. Of 26,000 or so clones in the sample, around 67% are singletons; the top ten hold about 7.1%. This entry belongs to a study of blood T cell repertoires in COVID-19. Across the study: The United States, Italy and Spain supplied acute and convalescent COVID-19 samples. T cells, B-cell-depleted T cells, or PBMCs supplied cDNA or gDNA.

Sequencing was carried out using peripheral blood. The chain carries TRBV11-2 and TRBJ2-1, with 9 positions matching TRBD2. The source of this sequence is a man in his 60s with active or convalescent COVID-19. The CDR3 is CASSRSGSSYNEQFF. The CDR3 coding sequence is TGTGCCAGCAGCCGTAGCGGGAGCTCCTACAATGAGCAGTTCTTC.